The 31 T cell receptor beta chains below all came from one sample that was sequenced in a study of cytomegalovirus exposure and HLA in healthy donors. The primer mix had 60 Vbeta and 13 Jbeta primers. Using immunoSEQ multiplex PCR, the repertoire was profiled, and TCRdb retains in-frame clones only, with some absent. Of around 110,000 clones listed, roughly 82% are singletons. Input material: PBMCs. These receptor sequences come from a man aged 50-60 years in good health and CMV-seronegative.

The chain couples TRBV4-2 to TRBJ2-2, with 8 bases aligning to TRBD2. Germline V gives CDR1 LGHNA, CDR2 YNFKEQ. After removal of 4 bases from V and 3 bases from J, the junction contained 1 base not matched to a gene. The CDR3 has 14 residues. This CDR3 reads CASSRAGDTGELFF. The CDR3 DNA reads TGTGCCAGCAGCCGAGCGGGGGACACCGGGGAGCTGTTTTTT.

Comment on this clone: A junction boundary mismatches the germline segment, possibly from a read error. This rearrangement joins TRBV9 to TRBJ1-6; weak D call: TRBD1 (5 bases). Looked up from germline, CDR1 is SGDLS and CDR2 is YYNGEE. There are 14 residues in the CDR3. As DNA, the CDR3 is TGTGCCGGCAGGGCGGGGACTGCTAATTCACCCCTCCACTTT. It yields the protein CAGRAGTANSPLHF.

In regard to this clone: This specimen includes other DNA sequences encoding the same CDR3. The chain combines TRBV7-2 with TRBJ2-1; TRBD2 aligns across 7 bases. Germline values: CDR1 SGHTA, CDR2 FQGNSA. The CDR3 extends over 13 amino acids. Trimming cost V 2 bases and J 5 bases; bases outside gene matches: 0. The CDR3: CASSLSGNNEQFF. The CDR3 region has the DNA TGTGCCAGCAGCTTAAGCGGGAACAATGAGCAGTTCTTC.

The rearrangement uses TRBV7-2 and TRBJ2-1; 8 bases agree with TRBD2. Germline CDR1 reads SGHTA; CDR2 reads FQGNSA. The CDR3 runs to 12 residues. Germline trimming cut 8 bases from V and 8 bases from J; bases unmatched to any gene: 5. This chain's CDR3 is CASAGGYHEQFF. In DNA form, the CDR3 reads TGTGCCAGCGCGGGAGGATACCATGAGCAGTTCTTC.

This sequence joins TRBV18 and TRBJ2-1; a possible D gene is TRBD2 (7 bases). V shed 3 bases and J shed 5 bases, with 14 bases lying between them. The CDR3 covers 15 residues. Germline CDR1 reads KGHSH; CDR2 reads LQKENI. The CDR3 DNA reads TGTGCCAGCTCACCCCGGGGGCGGGGGAACAATGAGCAGTTCTTC. Protein product: CASSPRGRGNNEQFF.

This clone was recorded once. The chain has TRBV11-2 and TRBJ1-1; 7 bases are a match to TRBD1. Germline-derived CDR1 and CDR2 are SGHAT and FQNNGV. J lost 4 bases, V lost 2 bases, and 10 bases had no gene match. This CDR3 region has 16 residues. CDR3 bases: TGTGCCAGCAGCTTATCCCGACAGGGACGGGTCACTGAAGCTTTCTTT. Translation: CASSLSRQGRVTEAFF.

V is TRBV5-4 and J is TRBJ2-5; the D gene is possibly TRBD2 (6 bases). This CDR3 spans 13 amino acids. Trimming took 4 bases from V and 1 from J, leaving 8 bases between them. The V gene's germline CDR1 is SGHNT and CDR2 YYREEE (reference sequence). The CDR3 loop reads CASSGGIQETQYF. CDR3 bases: TGTGCCAGCAGCGGGGGGATCCAAGAGACCCAGTACTTC.

As to this clone: A junction end diverges from the germline sequence, so it may reflect a read error. The same CDR3 arises from other DNA sequences in this sample as well. The rearrangement uses TRBV5-1 and TRBJ2-1, with 9 positions matching TRBD1. Germline-derived CDR1 and CDR2 are SGHRS and YFSETQ. The CDR3 sequence is 15 residues long. CDR3 region: CASSPTGGPYNEQFF. CDR3 bases: TGCGCTAGCAGTCCGACAGGGGGACCTTACAATGAGCAGTTCTTC.

The chain has TRBV2 and TRBJ2-1; TRBD2 matches at 9 bases. V lost 3 bases and J lost 5; bases outside the gene matches: 5. The CDR3 contains 15 residues. Germline V gene lookup returns CDR1 SNHLY and CDR2 FYNNEI. In nucleotides, the CDR3 is TGTGCCAGCAGTGAGCGGGGGGGCCTGGACAATGAGCAGTTCTTC. Its protein is CASSERGGLDNEQFF.

The chain has TRBV6-1 and TRBJ1-2; 8 bases align to TRBD1. The CDR3 covers 13 residues. Trimming took 5 bases from V and 8 from J; bases not matched to a gene: 7. The V gene's germline CDR1 is MNHNS and CDR2 SASEGT. As DNA, the CDR3 is TGTGCCAGCAGTAAGGACAGGGACGTAGGCTACACCTTC. It is translated as CASSKDRDVGYTF.

This chain joins TRBV15 and TRBJ2-4; 8 bases match TRBD1. Trimming took 6 bases from V and 2 from J; bases not matched to a gene: 12. CDR3 length: 17 amino acids. The germline V gene has CDR1 LNHNV and CDR2 YYDKDF (reference sequence). The CDR3 is CATSPRVQGAPKNIQYF. The CDR3 bases are TGTGCCACCAGTCCTAGGGTCCAGGGGGCACCCAAAAACATTCAGTACTTC.

This rearrangement joins TRBV5-1 to TRBJ1-6; a possible D gene is TRBD1 (6 bases). Germline CDR1 reads SGHRS; CDR2 reads YFSETQ. V gave up 0 bases and J gave up 8 bases, with 9 bases separating them. The length of the CDR3 is 14 residues. Here the CDR3 reads CASSLVRGDSPLHF. For the CDR3, the DNA is TGCGCCAGCAGCTTGGTCAGGGGAGATTCACCCCTCCACTTT.

This chain connects TRBV10-2 to TRBJ1-1; D is uncertain. CDR3 length: 13 residues. Trimming pared 2 bases from V and 5 bases from J, leaving 9 bases between. CDR1 is WSHSY, CDR2 SAAADI, per germline. CDR3 protein: CASSEEGMTEAFF. In DNA form, the CDR3 reads TGCGCCAGCAGTGAGGAGGGTATGACTGAAGCTTTCTTT.

The chain is built from TRBV6-5 and TRBJ2-3; tentative D call: TRBD2 (5 bases). With 5 bases removed from V and 3 bases from J, the gap between germline ends came to 12 bases. The CDR3 has 14 residues. Germline lookup yields CDR1 MNHEY and CDR2 SVGAGI. CDR3 region: CASSKRTLTDTQYF. The CDR3 region has the DNA TGTGCCAGCAGTAAACGGACTTTAACAGATACGCAGTATTTT.

The count of this clone is one. The chain carries TRBV27 and TRBJ1-2; 9 nucleotides line up with TRBD1. Losses at the gene ends were 10 bases for V and 6 bases for J; bases not matched to a gene: 9. Germline values: CDR1 MNHEY, CDR2 SMNVEV (reference sequence). This CDR3 has 13 residues. The CDR3 protein is CATAPDRGDGYTF. The DNA for the CDR3 is TGTGCCACCGCCCCGGACAGGGGAGATGGCTACACCTTC.

This sequence joins TRBV7-2 and TRBJ2-3; 9 bases line up with TRBD2. Germline trimming cut 5 bases from V and 2 bases from J; bases unmatched to any gene: 5. The CDR3 totals 15 residues. The germline V gene has CDR1 SGHTA and CDR2 FQGNSA. The CDR3 DNA reads TGTGCCAGCAGCCAACTAGCGGGCCTCACAGATACGCAGTATTTT. Amino acid sequence: CASSQLAGLTDTQYF.

The rearrangement uses TRBV5-1 and TRBJ1-2; D is perhaps TRBD1 (6 bases). The germline V gene encodes CDR1 SGHRS and CDR2 YFSETQ. The CDR3 is 14 amino acids. V was clipped by 0 bases and J by 4 bases, with 10 bases between them. In nucleotides, the CDR3 is TGCGCCAGCAGCTTGGGCCAGGGGATCTATGGCTACACCTTC. This codes for CASSLGQGIYGYTF.

The CDR3 sequence: CASSPMSSYNSPLHF. The CDR3 DNA reads TGCGCCAGCAGCCCCATGAGCTCCTATAATTCACCCCTCCACTTT. The genes are TRBV4-1 and TRBJ1-6; D gene ambiguous. Per germline, CDR1 MGHRA and CDR2 YSYEKL. Trimming removed 4 bases at V and 0 bases at J, with 7 bases between. There are 15 residues in the CDR3.

The genes are TRBV2 and TRBJ2-3; D is ambiguous. V was pared by 5 bases and J by 4 bases, with 10 bases between. Germline values: CDR1 SNHLY, CDR2 FYNNEI. The CDR3 is 13 amino acids. The CDR3 loop reads CASSSESADTQYF. The DNA for the CDR3 is TGTGCCAGCAGTTCCGAATCGGCAGATACGCAGTATTTT.

The chain links TRBV28 to TRBJ1-4; TRBD1 is a possible D gene (5 bases). V lost 3 bases, J lost 8 bases, and 16 bases lay in between. The CDR3 length is 15 residues. The germline V gene encodes CDR1 MDHEN and CDR2 SYDVKM. The CDR3 loop is CASSLGGARGEKLFF. The CDR3 coding sequence is TGTGCCAGCAGTTTGGGAGGGGCGCGTGGCGAAAAACTGTTTTTT. Full variable domain (missing parts from reference TRBV28 and TRBJ1-4): DVKVTQSSRYLVKRTGEKVFLECVQDMDHENMFWYRQDPGLGLRLIYFSYDVKMKEKGDIPEGYSVSREKKERFSLILESASTNQTSMYLCASSLGGARGEKLFFGSGTQLSVL.

The sample holds a few counts of this clone. The chain links TRBV6-4 to TRBJ1-1, with a possible D match to TRBD1 (6 bases). The length of the CDR3 is 13 residues. Germline V CDR1 and CDR2: MRHNA, SNTAGT. V lost 5 bases, J lost 1 base, and 8 bases lay in between. The CDR3 sequence is CASSLDRNTEAFF. The CDR3 DNA reads TGTGCCAGCAGTCTGGACAGGAACACTGAAGCTTTCTTT.

The rearrangement uses TRBV6-5 and TRBJ2-6; D remains unclear. Germline V gene lookup returns CDR1 MNHEY and CDR2 SVGAGI. Trimming stripped 5 bases from V and 0 bases from J, with 2 bases between. This CDR3 region has 13 residues. CDR3 protein: CASSRSGANVLTF. CDR3 sequence (DNA): TGTGCCAGCAGTCGCTCTGGGGCCAACGTCCTGACTTTC.

The chain employs TRBV6-5 and TRBJ1-1; TRBD1 aligns across 7 bases. V lost 2 bases and J lost 8; bases outside the gene matches: 5. The CDR3 contains 13 residues. Germline V gene data show CDR1 as MNHEY and CDR2 as SVGAGI. The CDR3 coding sequence is TGTGCCAGCAGTTACCGCCAGGGGGAAGAAGCTTTCTTT. Its protein product is CASSYRQGEEAFF.

The chain uses TRBV25-1 and TRBJ1-1, with D perhaps TRBD1 (5 bases). V dropped 4 bases and J dropped 4 bases, with 16 bases sitting between them. In germline, CDR1 is MGHDK, CDR2 SYGVNS. The CDR3 is made up of 15 amino acids. The CDR3 region is CASSVDRGLSTEAFF. The DNA of the CDR3 is TGTGCCAGCAGTGTTGATAGGGGCCTAAGCACTGAAGCTTTCTTT.

The chain employs TRBV20-1 and TRBJ2-1; D unclear. This CDR3 is 11 amino acids long. V lost 0 bases and J lost 10, with 7 bases in between. CDR1 is DFQATT, CDR2 SNEGSKA, per germline (reference sequence). CDR3 sequence reads: CSARDQREQFF. In DNA form, the CDR3 reads TGCAGTGCTAGAGATCAACGGGAGCAGTTCTTC.

The table lists this clone with a count of one. The V call is TRBV10-2, the J call TRBJ2-7; D perhaps matches TRBD1 (6 bases). The germline V and J ends were trimmed by 5 bases and 2 bases, with 10 bases remaining between them. The CDR3 length is 13 residues. CDR1 WSHSY and CDR2 SAAADI come from the germline V gene. The DNA of the CDR3 is TGCGCCAGCAGTTACCAGGGGCCCTACGAGCAGTACTTC. Its protein is CASSYQGPYEQYF.

This clone was detected only a few times. One end of the junction is discordant with germline, which a read error may explain. The chain uses TRBV7-7 and TRBJ1-1; D gene unclear. Germline lookup yields CDR1 SSHAT and CDR2 FNYEAQ (reference sequence). The CDR3 runs 13 residues. Here the CDR3 DNA reads TGTGCTAGCAGCCGCGATCTGAACACTGAAGCTTTCTTT. It encodes CASSRDLNTEAFF.

The chain employs TRBV10-3 and TRBJ2-7; the match to TRBD2 covers 11 bases. CDR1 and CDR2 from the germline V gene are ENHRY and SYGVKD. The junction had 10 bases not matched to a gene; V was cut back by 10 bases and J by 2 bases. The CDR3 sequence is 15 residues long. Here the CDR3 reads CATALTLAGAYEQYF. The CDR3 DNA reads as TGTGCCACCGCTCTTACACTAGCGGGGGCCTACGAGCAGTACTTC.

The chain is built from TRBV9 and TRBJ2-5, with TRBD2 matching over 10 bases. In germline, CDR1 is SGDLS, CDR2 YYNGEE. The CDR3 runs to 16 residues. Trimming took 7 bases from V and 1 from J; bases not matched to a gene: 10. CDR3 in DNA: TGTGCCAGCGGATCCAAAAGGACTAGCGGCCAAGAGACCCAGTACTTC. This translates into CASGSKRTSGQETQYF. The full variable domain, with the rest looked up from reference TRBV9 and TRBJ2-5, is DSGVTQTPKHLITATGQRVTLRCSPRSGDLSVYWYQQSLDQGLQFLIQYYNGEERAKGNILERFSAQQFPDLHSELNLSSLELGDSALYFCASGSKRTSGQETQYFGPGTRLLVL.

This clone appeared once. The gene calls are TRBV7-2 and TRBJ1-3; D not resolved. The CDR3 length is 14 residues. The V gene lost 0 bases and the J gene lost 4 bases, with 7 bases spanning the gap. Germline values: CDR1 SGHTA, CDR2 FQGNSA. The CDR3 loop reads CASSLASVGNTIYF. CDR3 nucleotide sequence: TGTGCCAGCAGCTTAGCGTCGGTAGGAAACACCATATATTTT.

The chain couples TRBV10-3 to TRBJ2-3, with no clear D. V was pared by 5 bases and J by 0 bases, with 6 bases between. Germline CDR1 ENHRY, CDR2 SYGVKD. This CDR3 is built from 13 residues. The CDR3 sequence is CAISSPSTDTQYF. CDR3 nucleotides: TGTGCCATCAGTTCTCCCAGCACAGATACGCAGTATTTT.